These T cell receptor beta chains were read from a single sample in a study of memory B cells and T cells in multiple sclerosis. The protocol was immunoSEQ multiplex PCR, while the TCRdb copy is restricted to in-frame clones and leaves out a portion. This table holds more than 6,500 clones, around 50% found once. Sequencing used memory (CD45RO+) CD8+ T cells from blood. The source is a human donor with multiple sclerosis. Each CDR3 is given with its conserved first and last residue. Each record gives: D gene, V gene, J gene, clone size, CDR3 length, CDR3 DNA, CDR3 protein. A D gene is named only where the DNA matches it firmly. Size values are once, few and many counts, or a class for expanded clones, and some rows have none.

d_call: .; v_call: TRBV4-1; j_call: TRBJ1-5; clone_size: few; cdr3_length: 15; cdr3_nt: TGCGCCAGCAGCCAAGAACCAGGATCCAATCAGCCCCAGCATTTT; cdr3_aa: CASSQEPGSNQPQHF
d_call: .; v_call: TRBV5-1; j_call: TRBJ2-7; clone_size: .; cdr3_length: 15; cdr3_nt: TGCGCCAGCAGCTTGGAGAGGGACAACTCCTACGAGCAGTACTTC; cdr3_aa: CASSLERDNSYEQYF
d_call: .; v_call: TRBV2; j_call: TRBJ2-7; clone_size: few; cdr3_length: 14; cdr3_nt: TGTGCCAGCAGTGAATTTCTTGGTAACTACGAGCAGTACTTC; cdr3_aa: CASSEFLGNYEQYF
d_call: .; v_call: TRBV7-9; j_call: TRBJ1-4; clone_size: few; cdr3_length: 13; cdr3_nt: TGTGCCAGCAGCTTAGACAGCTATGAAAAACTGTTTTTT; cdr3_aa: CASSLDSYEKLFF
d_call: .; v_call: TRBV6-5; j_call: TRBJ2-1; clone_size: .; cdr3_length: 14; cdr3_nt: TGTGCCAGCAGCCGGGGAAGCTCCTACAATGAGCAGTTCTTC; cdr3_aa: CASSRGSSYNEQFF
d_call: .; v_call: TRBV9; j_call: TRBJ2-1; clone_size: medium-sized; cdr3_length: 12; cdr3_nt: TGTGCCAGCAGCGTACAGGGCCAAGAGCAGTTCTTC; cdr3_aa: CASSVQGQEQFF
d_call: .; v_call: TRBV6-5; j_call: TRBJ2-5; clone_size: once; cdr3_length: 15; cdr3_nt: TGTGCCAGCAGTTACACTGGAGGAGTTGGAGAGACCCAGTACTTC; cdr3_aa: CASSYTGGVGETQYF
d_call: .; v_call: TRBV2; j_call: TRBJ1-5; clone_size: .; cdr3_length: 14; cdr3_nt: TGTGCCAGCAGTGAAGCGTATCACACGGGGCCCCAGCATTTT; cdr3_aa: CASSEAYHTGPQHF
d_call: .; v_call: TRBV29-1; j_call: TRBJ1-1; clone_size: .; cdr3_length: 10; cdr3_nt: TGCAGCGTTGACCTCCTAGAAGCTTTCTTT; cdr3_aa: CSVDLLEAFF
d_call: .; v_call: TRBV7-9; j_call: TRBJ2-1; clone_size: few; cdr3_length: 13; cdr3_nt: TGTGCCAGCAGCCCCCCTTACTACAATGAGCAGTTCTTC; cdr3_aa: CASSPPYYNEQFF
d_call: .; v_call: TRBV7-8; j_call: TRBJ1-1; clone_size: .; cdr3_length: 11; cdr3_nt: TGTGCCAGCAGCTTCTCGGAGGAAGCTTTCTTT; cdr3_aa: CASSFSEEAFF
d_call: TRBD2; v_call: TRBV6-5; j_call: TRBJ2-7; clone_size: .; cdr3_length: 15; cdr3_nt: TGTGCCAGCAGTCCCGGGACTAGCGGAACCTACGAGCAGTACTTC; cdr3_aa: CASSPGTSGTYEQYF
d_call: TRBD1; v_call: TRBV7-2; j_call: TRBJ1-1; clone_size: .; cdr3_length: 14; cdr3_nt: TGTGCCAGCAGCTCTTGGACAGGGGACACTGAAGCTTTCTTT; cdr3_aa: CASSSWTGDTEAFF
d_call: .; v_call: TRBV5-1; j_call: TRBJ1-2; clone_size: .; cdr3_length: 13; cdr3_nt: TGCGCCAGCAGCTACGAGTGGGGGCTCGGCTACACCTTC; cdr3_aa: CASSYEWGLGYTF
d_call: .; v_call: TRBV5-4; j_call: TRBJ2-3; clone_size: few; cdr3_length: 13; cdr3_nt: TGTGCCAGCAGCTCCCTAGGGGCGGATACGCAGTATTTT; cdr3_aa: CASSSLGADTQYF
d_call: .; v_call: TRBV6-6; j_call: TRBJ2-3; clone_size: .; cdr3_length: 15; cdr3_nt: TGTGCCAGTATGGATCGACAGCCCAGCACAGATACGCAGTATTTT; cdr3_aa: CASMDRQPSTDTQYF
d_call: .; v_call: TRBV28; j_call: TRBJ2-3; clone_size: few; cdr3_length: 15; cdr3_nt: TGTGCCAGCAGTAATAGACTATCCGGAACAGATACGCAGTATTTT; cdr3_aa: CASSNRLSGTDTQYF
d_call: .; v_call: TRBV5-1; j_call: TRBJ2-5; clone_size: .; cdr3_length: 11; cdr3_nt: TGCGCCAGCAGCTTGGGAGGGACCCAGTACTTC; cdr3_aa: CASSLGGTQYF
d_call: .; v_call: TRBV19; j_call: TRBJ2-7; clone_size: .; cdr3_length: 12; cdr3_nt: TGTGCCAGTAGTATGGCAGGGAACGAGCAGTACTTC; cdr3_aa: CASSMAGNEQYF
d_call: .; v_call: TRBV27; j_call: TRBJ1-4; clone_size: .; cdr3_length: 16; cdr3_nt: TGTGCCAGCAGTTTAAGTGGGGACTGGATTAATGAAAAACTGTTTTTT; cdr3_aa: CASSLSGDWINEKLFF
d_call: TRBD1; v_call: TRBV18; j_call: TRBJ1-1; clone_size: large; cdr3_length: 15; cdr3_nt: TGTGCCAGCTCACTAGGGACAGGGGGGAGATCTGAAGCTTTCTTT; cdr3_aa: CASSLGTGGRSEAFF
d_call: TRBD1; v_call: TRBV5-1; j_call: TRBJ2-1; clone_size: .; cdr3_length: 15; cdr3_nt: TGCGCCAGCAGCTTGGGGGACAGGGACGTTGCTGAGCAGTTCTTC; cdr3_aa: CASSLGDRDVAEQFF
d_call: .; v_call: TRBV30; j_call: TRBJ2-6; clone_size: few; cdr3_length: 16; cdr3_nt: TGTGCCTGGTGTGTACCGGCAGGGAATGGTGCCAACGTCCTGACTTTC; cdr3_aa: CAWCVPAGNGANVLTF
d_call: .; v_call: TRBV7-8; j_call: TRBJ2-7; clone_size: .; cdr3_length: 15; cdr3_nt: TGTGCCAGCAGCTTAGCAGTCGGTCTTGCCTACGAGCAGTACTTC; cdr3_aa: CASSLAVGLAYEQYF
d_call: TRBD2; v_call: TRBV7-9; j_call: TRBJ2-1; clone_size: .; cdr3_length: 16; cdr3_nt: TGTGCCAGCAGCTTGGTCGGGACTAGCGGGATGAATGAGCAGTTCTTC; cdr3_aa: CASSLVGTSGMNEQFF
d_call: .; v_call: TRBV12-5; j_call: TRBJ2-7; clone_size: .; cdr3_length: 13; cdr3_nt: TGTGCTAGTGGTGCGGGCCCTTCCTACGAGCAGTACTTC; cdr3_aa: CASGAGPSYEQYF
d_call: TRBD1; v_call: TRBV19; j_call: TRBJ2-7; clone_size: .; cdr3_length: 14; cdr3_nt: TGTGCCAGTAGTATCACAGGGGGCGAATACGAGCAGTACTTC; cdr3_aa: CASSITGGEYEQYF
d_call: .; v_call: TRBV7-9; j_call: TRBJ2-7; clone_size: once; cdr3_length: 13; cdr3_nt: TGTGCCAGCAGCTTGGGTGCAGGGTACGAGCAGTACTTC; cdr3_aa: CASSLGAGYEQYF
d_call: .; v_call: TRBV5-1; j_call: TRBJ1-1; clone_size: .; cdr3_length: 15; cdr3_nt: TGCGCCAGCAGCTTGAGTACAGGGAGGAACACTGAAGCTTTCTTT; cdr3_aa: CASSLSTGRNTEAFF
d_call: .; v_call: TRBV6-6; j_call: TRBJ2-1; clone_size: few; cdr3_length: 14; cdr3_nt: TGTGCCAGCAGTTACTCGATGGACAGCAATGAGCAGTTCTTC; cdr3_aa: CASSYSMDSNEQFF
d_call: .; v_call: TRBV21-1; j_call: TRBJ1-1; clone_size: .; cdr3_length: 16; cdr3_nt: TGTGCCAGCAGCGCACCCTTCCAGGGGGTCAGGACTGAAGCTTTCTTT; cdr3_aa: CASSAPFQGVRTEAFF
d_call: TRBD2; v_call: TRBV6-6; j_call: TRBJ2-2; clone_size: .; cdr3_length: 13; cdr3_nt: TGTGCCAGCAGTTATGGACTAGCTGGGGAGCTGTTTTTT; cdr3_aa: CASSYGLAGELFF
d_call: TRBD2; v_call: TRBV2; j_call: TRBJ2-5; clone_size: .; cdr3_length: 13; cdr3_nt: TGTGCCAGCAGGGAGGGACTAGCGAAGACCCAGTACTTC; cdr3_aa: CASREGLAKTQYF
d_call: TRBD1; v_call: TRBV9; j_call: TRBJ1-2; clone_size: .; cdr3_length: 15; cdr3_nt: TGTGCCAGCAGCGTAGCCCCACAGGGGGCAGAAGGCTACACCTTC; cdr3_aa: CASSVAPQGAEGYTF
d_call: TRBD2; v_call: TRBV6-1; j_call: TRBJ2-7; clone_size: .; cdr3_length: 16; cdr3_nt: TGTGCCAGCAGTGAATCGTGGGAGGGGCCTACCTACGAGCAGTACTTC; cdr3_aa: CASSESWEGPTYEQYF
d_call: .; v_call: TRBV11-2; j_call: TRBJ2-7; clone_size: .; cdr3_length: 13; cdr3_nt: TGTGCCAGCAGCTTAGTAGGGGGCTACGAGCAGTACTTC; cdr3_aa: CASSLVGGYEQYF
d_call: TRBD2; v_call: TRBV27; j_call: TRBJ2-1; clone_size: .; cdr3_length: 15; cdr3_nt: TGTGCCAGCAGTATAGGACTAGCGGTTCACAATGAGCAGTTCTTC; cdr3_aa: CASSIGLAVHNEQFF
d_call: .; v_call: TRBV18; j_call: TRBJ2-3; clone_size: .; cdr3_length: 16; cdr3_nt: TGTGCCAGCTCATCGAAGGGCGGGTCTAGCACAGATACGCAGTATTTT; cdr3_aa: CASSSKGGSSTDTQYF
d_call: TRBD1; v_call: TRBV6-1; j_call: TRBJ2-1; clone_size: .; cdr3_length: 15; cdr3_nt: TGTGCCAGCAGTGAATCGGGGTCAGGGGGCGATGAGCAGTTCTTC; cdr3_aa: CASSESGSGGDEQFF
d_call: TRBD1; v_call: TRBV28; j_call: TRBJ1-2; clone_size: once; cdr3_length: 15; cdr3_nt: TGTGCCAGCAGTCTTGAGACAGGGGGGATCTATGGCTACACCTTC; cdr3_aa: CASSLETGGIYGYTF
d_call: .; v_call: TRBV19; j_call: TRBJ2-3; clone_size: few; cdr3_length: 14; cdr3_nt: TGTGCCAGTAGTTCTTGGACAGACACAGATACGCAGTATTTT; cdr3_aa: CASSSWTDTDTQYF
d_call: .; v_call: TRBV6-5; j_call: TRBJ2-7; clone_size: .; cdr3_length: 12; cdr3_nt: TGTGCCAGCGGCGACAGTTCCTACGAGCAGTACTTC; cdr3_aa: CASGDSSYEQYF
d_call: .; v_call: TRBV6-4; j_call: TRBJ2-1; clone_size: .; cdr3_length: 14; cdr3_nt: TGTGCCAGCAGTCTAAGCCCCATCGGGAATGAGCAGTTCTTC; cdr3_aa: CASSLSPIGNEQFF
d_call: .; v_call: TRBV6-1; j_call: TRBJ1-5; clone_size: .; cdr3_length: 17; cdr3_nt: TGTGCCAGCAGTGAAGCGATTGCGGGGGGTAGCAATCAGCCCCAGCATTTT; cdr3_aa: CASSEAIAGGSNQPQHF
d_call: TRBD1; v_call: TRBV5-6; j_call: TRBJ2-7; clone_size: .; cdr3_length: 14; cdr3_nt: TGTGCCAGCAGCCCGGGACAGGGTAATTACGAGCAGTACTTC; cdr3_aa: CASSPGQGNYEQYF
d_call: .; v_call: TRBV6-1; j_call: TRBJ2-3; clone_size: .; cdr3_length: 14; cdr3_nt: TGTGCCAGCAGTGAAGGGCCGGAGACGAATACGCAGTATTTT; cdr3_aa: CASSEGPETNTQYF
d_call: .; v_call: TRBV4-1; j_call: TRBJ2-1; clone_size: .; cdr3_length: 15; cdr3_nt: TGCGCCAGCAGCCCCCAATGGGGGCTCGAAGATGAGCAGTTCTTC; cdr3_aa: CASSPQWGLEDEQFF
d_call: TRBD2; v_call: TRBV9; j_call: TRBJ2-7; clone_size: .; cdr3_length: 16; cdr3_nt: TGTGCCAGCAGCGTAGGGTCTAGCGGGGGGGCCTACGAGCAGTACTTC; cdr3_aa: CASSVGSSGGAYEQYF
d_call: TRBD2; v_call: TRBV30; j_call: TRBJ2-1; clone_size: .; cdr3_length: 16; cdr3_nt: TGTGCCTGGAGTGTCGTGGCGGGGGGGAGCTTCGATGAGCAGTTCTTC; cdr3_aa: CAWSVVAGGSFDEQFF
d_call: TRBD1; v_call: TRBV29-1; j_call: TRBJ2-7; clone_size: .; cdr3_length: 14; cdr3_nt: TGCAGCGTCACTAAGACAGGGGGCGGCTACGAGCAGTACTTC; cdr3_aa: CSVTKTGGGYEQYF